The 26 T cell receptor beta chains in this list originate from one sample, sequenced in a study of blood T cell repertoires in COVID-19. Clones were read by immunoSEQ multiplex PCR, and TCRdb kept only the in-frame ones, dropping some. The sample holds 100,000 or so clones, approximately 93% seen once. The specimen sequenced was peripheral blood. These receptors were taken from a man in his fifties or sixties with active COVID-19.

The CDR3 DNA reads as TGTGCCAGTAGGACTAGCGGGATGCAGCAGTTCTTC. Protein product: CASRTSGMQQFF. J is TRBJ2-1 and V is TRBV19; 11 bases agree with TRBD2. Germline CDR1 reads LNHDA; CDR2 reads SQIVND (reference sequence). After removal of 6 bases from V and 11 bases from J, the junction contained 3 bases not matched to a gene. There are 12 residues in the CDR3.

In this sample, this clone turned up once. The chain combines TRBV6-1 with TRBJ2-4; 9 bases match TRBD2. The CDR3 extends over 16 amino acids. Germline V gene sequence: CDR1 MNHNS, CDR2 SASEGT. V lost 4 bases, J lost 3 bases, and 7 bases stayed unmatched. CDR3 sequence (DNA): TGTGCCAGCAGTGGGCCTAGCGGGGACCACAAAAACATTCAGTACTTC. It specifies CASSGPSGDHKNIQYF.

The chain couples TRBV30 to TRBJ2-1, with 8 positions matching TRBD2. CDR1 GTSNPN and CDR2 SVGIG come from the germline V gene (reference sequence). The V gene end was trimmed by 1 base and the J gene end by 6 bases; junction bases not matched to a gene: 2. The CDR3 has 13 amino acids. The CDR3 sequence is CAWSDGTSNEQFF. In nucleotides, the CDR3 is TGTGCCTGGAGTGACGGGACTAGCAATGAGCAGTTCTTC.

The CDR3 DNA reads as TGTGCCAGCAGCCAGACAAGGAACACTGAAGCTTTCTTT. Translating it yields CASSQTRNTEAFF. This chain connects TRBV6-5 to TRBJ1-1; D is unresolved. Germline assignment: CDR1 MNHEY and CDR2 SVGAGI. The CDR3 has 13 amino acids. The germline V and J ends were trimmed by 6 bases and 1 base, with 9 bases remaining between them.

The rearrangement joins TRBV3-1 (or the pseudogene TRBV3-2) to TRBJ2-3, with TRBD2 as a possible D gene (6 bases). The germline V gene has CDR1 LGHDT and CDR2 YNNKEL (reference sequence). This CDR3 contains 16 residues. Trimming shortened V by 3 bases and J by 1 base, and 14 bases separated the two germline ends. The CDR3 here is CASSHMGLDGTDTQYF. The CDR3 coding sequence is TGTGCCAGCAGCCATATGGGACTCGACGGCACAGATACGCAGTATTTT.

About this clone: The same CDR3 also results from other DNA sequences found in this sample. V usage is TRBV5-1 and J usage is TRBJ1-4; D is undetermined. Trimming left V 0 bases short and J 3 bases short, with 6 bases between. The CDR3 covers 14 residues. Germline CDR1 SGHRS, CDR2 YFSETQ. In nucleotides, the CDR3 is TGCGCCAGCAGCTTGGGAGGGTCTAATGAAAAACTGTTTTTT. It is translated as CASSLGGSNEKLFF.

This clone has only one observation. This chain connects TRBV4-1 to TRBJ1-2; TRBD1 is a possible D gene (6 bases). This CDR3 has 17 residues. Germline loops: CDR1 MGHRA, CDR2 YSYEKL. The V and J ends lost 0 bases and 4 bases respectively, with 18 bases between them. CDR3 nucleotide sequence: TGCGCCAGCAGCCAAGATAGCCTCCCAGGGGTGGGCTATGGCTACACCTTC. Residues: CASSQDSLPGVGYGYTF.

Regarding this clone: The sample holds other DNA sequences that translate to the same CDR3. V usage is TRBV7-9 and J usage is TRBJ1-1; a possible D gene is TRBD1 (5 bases). Germline values: CDR1 SEHNR, CDR2 FQNEAQ (reference sequence). Trimming removed 2 bases from V and 2 bases from J, with 6 bases in between. This CDR3 spans 13 amino acids. CDR3 in DNA: TGTGCCAGCAGCTTACAGGGAAACACTGAAGCTTTCTTT. This codes for CASSLQGNTEAFF.

This chain links TRBV9 with TRBJ1-1; 9 bases map to TRBD1. The J segment lost 5 bases and the V segment lost 4 bases, leaving 12 bases of the junction unmatched. In germline, CDR1 is SGDLS, CDR2 YYNGEE. The CDR3 runs 16 residues. In DNA form, the CDR3 reads TGTGCCAGCAGCTTCCGGGACAGGGCAGGCCCGACTGAAGCTTTCTTT. Translated, it gives CASSFRDRAGPTEAFF.

The table lists this clone with a few counts. This sequence joins TRBV28 and TRBJ1-5; D not certain. The CDR3 is made up of 14 amino acids. Germline values: CDR1 MDHEN, CDR2 SYDVKM. V lost 2 bases and J 6 bases, leaving 11 bases between the germline ends. CDR3 DNA sequence: TGTGCCAGCAGTTTAAGCTTTCGCGTTCAGCCCCAGCATTTT. It encodes CASSLSFRVQPQHF.

The chain is built from TRBV5-1 and TRBJ2-2, with D possibly being TRBD2 (7 bases). The V end lost 7 bases, the J end lost 0 bases, and 10 bases lay between the germline ends. There are 14 residues in the CDR3. Germline V gene data show CDR1 as SGHRS and CDR2 as YFSETQ. The CDR3 DNA reads as TGCGCCAGCGGGGGGGCGGCGAACACCGGGGAGCTGTTTTTT. Translation: CASGGAANTGELFF. The full variable domain, its missing parts supplied by reference TRBV5-1 and TRBJ2-2, is KAGVTQTPRYLIKTRGQQVTLSCSPISGHRSVSWYQQTPGQGLQFLFEYFSETQRNKGNFPGRFSGRQFSNSRSEMNVSTLELGDSALYLCASGGAANTGELFFGEGSRLTVL.

This clone was picked up a small number of times. The chain joins TRBV10-3 to TRBJ2-7, with D unresolved. Trimming shortened V by 3 bases and J by 4 bases, and 7 bases separated the two germline ends. The CDR3 length is 12 residues. Germline lookup yields CDR1 ENHRY and CDR2 SYGVKD. The CDR3 DNA reads as TGTGCCATCAGTGACCTTTCTTACGAGCAGTACTTC. This gives the protein CAISDLSYEQYF.

The chain recombines TRBV29-1 with TRBJ1-1, with a possible D match to TRBD1 (6 bases). The CDR3 contains 13 residues. Germline values: CDR1 SQVTM, CDR2 ANQGSEA. Trimming left V 6 bases short and J 0 bases short, with 11 bases between. The CDR3 region is CSVVGQLNTEAFF. The CDR3 DNA is TGCAGCGTGGTTGGACAGTTGAACACTGAAGCTTTCTTT.

This clone was counted a few times. V gene TRBV6-6 combines with J gene TRBJ1-3; D call uncertain. The germline V gene encodes CDR1 MNHNY and CDR2 SVGAGI (reference sequence). The CDR3 is 15 residues long. V was clipped by 0 bases and J by 0 bases, with 6 bases between them. The DNA of the CDR3 is TGTGCCAGCAGTTACTCCGACTCCTCTGGAAACACCATATATTTT. Its protein product is CASSYSDSSGNTIYF.

This rearrangement joins TRBV11-2 to TRBJ2-3; 8 bases line up with TRBD1. Germline CDR1 SGHAT, CDR2 FQNNGV. V was clipped by 1 base and J by 3 bases; unmatched bases: 3. This CDR3 comprises 15 residues. CDR3 in DNA: TGTGCCAGCAGCTTAGTTGGACAGGGAACAGATACGCAGTATTTT. Encoded protein: CASSLVGQGTDTQYF. The full variable domain, in which reference TRBV11-2 and TRBJ2-3 provide the parts outside the CDR3, is EAGVAQSPRYKIIEKRQSVAFWCNPISGHATLYWYQQILGQGPKLLIQFQNNGVVDDSQLPKDRFSAERLKGVDSTLKIQPAKLEDSAVYLCASSLVGQGTDTQYFGPGTRLTVL.

The rearrangement links TRBV3-1 (or the pseudogene TRBV3-2) to TRBJ1-6; TRBD1 might be the D (6 bases). The CDR3 spans 15 residues. Trimming removed 2 bases from V and 10 bases from J, with 15 bases in between. The germline V gene encodes CDR1 LGHDT and CDR2 YNNKEL (reference sequence). The CDR3 nucleotides read TGTGCCAGCAGCCAAATGCGAAGGGGGAGATCACCCCTCCACTTT. Encoded protein: CASSQMRRGRSPLHF.

The rearrangement links TRBV6-5 to TRBJ2-5, with a weak D call TRBD1 (6 bases). Germline CDR1 MNHEY, CDR2 SVGAGI. The CDR3 sequence is 14 residues long. The V gene lost 0 bases and the J gene lost 5 bases, with 10 bases spanning the gap. CDR3 residues: CASSYSQGTETQYF. The CDR3 DNA reads TGTGCCAGCAGTTACTCTCAGGGGACGGAGACCCAGTACTTC.

J is TRBJ1-4 and V is TRBV24-1, with TRBD1 matching 10 bases. The germline V gene has CDR1 KGHDR and CDR2 SFDVKD. The V segment lost 3 bases and the J segment 11 bases; nucleotides outside the gene matches: 8. The CDR3 totals 15 residues. In nucleotides, the CDR3 is TGTGCCACCAGTGATGGGGGACAGGGGAGTCGGAAACTGTTTTTT. The encoded protein is CATSDGGQGSRKLFF.

J is TRBJ2-5 and V is TRBV6-5; D gene uncertain. Germline V gives CDR1 MNHEY, CDR2 SVGAGI. V lost 6 bases and J 5 bases, leaving 13 bases between the germline ends. The CDR3 consists of 13 residues. The CDR3 nucleotides are TGTGCCAGCAGGTCCACCGTACGGGAGACCCAGTACTTC. Translating gives CASRSTVRETQYF.

This chain connects TRBV5-5 to TRBJ1-4; the match to TRBD1 covers 8 bases. This CDR3 is 14 amino acids long. The germline gives CDR1 SGHKS, CDR2 YYEKEE (reference sequence). With V trimmed by 0 bases and J by 8 bases, 3 bases remained unmatched. The CDR3 nucleotides are TGTGCCAGCAGCTTGGGGCCAGGGGGCGAAAAACTGTTTTTT. Protein sequence: CASSLGPGGEKLFF.

The genes are TRBV2 and TRBJ2-2; TRBD1 is a possible D gene (5 bases). The CDR3 spans 14 residues. Trimming pared 6 bases from V and 8 bases from J, leaving 16 bases between. Germline CDR1 and CDR2: SNHLY and FYNNEI. CDR3 sequence (DNA): TGTGCCAGCAGGGGGCAGGGCGATGCAGGGGAGCTGTTTTTT. It yields the protein CASRGQGDAGELFF.

The CDR3 region has the DNA TGTGCCAGTAAAGCCTCGGGGGATCAGCCCCAGCATTTT. The encoded protein is CASKASGDQPQHF. V is TRBV19 and J is TRBJ1-5; TRBD1 might be the D (5 bases). Between the trimmed V and J ends, which lost 7 bases and 5 bases, there was a span of 12 bases. The germline V gene has CDR1 LNHDA and CDR2 SQIVND (reference sequence). CDR3 length equals 13 residues.

The chain couples TRBV5-4 to TRBJ2-2; 8 bases are a match to TRBD2. There are 15 residues in the CDR3. Germline V gene sequence: CDR1 SGHNT, CDR2 YYREEE (reference sequence). V lost 2 bases, J lost 1 base, and 1 base stayed unmatched. The chain's CDR3 is CASSFRGGNTGELFF. The CDR3 DNA is TGTGCCAGCAGCTTCCGGGGGGGGAACACCGGGGAGCTGTTTTTT.

In DNA, the CDR3 is TGTGCCAGTACCACGGCGGGAGGGCCGACGGAGCAGTTCTTC. It codes for CASTTAGGPTEQFF. The chain joins TRBV19 to TRBJ2-1, with TRBD2 identical over 9 bases. This CDR3 has 14 residues. Losses at the gene ends were 7 bases for V and 10 bases for J; bases not matched to a gene: 11. Germline lookup yields CDR1 LNHDA and CDR2 SQIVND (reference sequence).

V usage is TRBV19 and J usage is TRBJ2-6; D is unclear. CDR3 length: 15 residues. Germline V gene sequence: CDR1 LNHDA, CDR2 SQIVND (reference sequence). Trimming removed 5 bases from V and 0 bases from J, with 8 bases in between. The CDR3: CASSPGFSGANVLTF. Here the CDR3 DNA reads TGTGCCAGTAGTCCAGGTTTCTCTGGGGCCAACGTCCTGACTTTC.

This rearrangement joins TRBV6-6 to TRBJ2-4; TRBD2 matches 9 bases. From germline, CDR1 is MNHNY and CDR2 SVGAGI (reference sequence). The V gene end was trimmed by 6 bases and the J gene end by 8 bases; junction bases not matched to a gene: 8. The CDR3 has 14 residues. In nucleotides, the CDR3 is TGTGCCAGCAGCGCTAGCGGGAAAGGGGACATTCAGTACTTC. Its translation is CASSASGKGDIQYF.